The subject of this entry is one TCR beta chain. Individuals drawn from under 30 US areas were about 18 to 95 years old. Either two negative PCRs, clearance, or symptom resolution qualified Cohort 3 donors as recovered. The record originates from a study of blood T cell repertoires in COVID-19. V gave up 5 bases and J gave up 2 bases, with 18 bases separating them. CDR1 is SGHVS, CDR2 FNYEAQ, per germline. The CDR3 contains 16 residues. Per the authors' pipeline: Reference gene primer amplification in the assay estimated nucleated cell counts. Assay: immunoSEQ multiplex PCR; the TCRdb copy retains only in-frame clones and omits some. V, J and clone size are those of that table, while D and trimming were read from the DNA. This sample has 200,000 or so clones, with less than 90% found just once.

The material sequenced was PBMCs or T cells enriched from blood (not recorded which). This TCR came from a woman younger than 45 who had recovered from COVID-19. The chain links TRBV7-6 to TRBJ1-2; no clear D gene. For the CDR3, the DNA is TGTGCCAGCAGCGACCGTCAGAGGGTAGGCAACTATGGCTACACCTTC. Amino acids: CASSDRQRVGNYGYTF.